What follows is one T cell receptor (beta chain) and its context. Its target is not known. The authors prepared UMI-labeled TRB cDNA libraries by 5' RACE. TCRdb re-called the 5' RACE reads, yielding one record per CDR3 amino acid sequence without DNA. The sample features around 84,000 distinct CDR3 sequences, with roughly 0.8% in its top ten. This sample is part of a study of CXCR3-negative and CXCR3-positive naive CD8 T cells. Whole-study findings and limits: Sequencing showed both naive subsets with comparably high diversity, and memory CD8+ cells much lower. The study found more hydrophobic TRB CDR3s in CXCR3-positive naive cells than in CXCR3-negative naive cells. Expression of CXCR3 was partially reduced after cryopreservation, and fresh PBMCs were used in most assays.

This CDR3 spans 11 amino acids. V and J are TRBV12-3 or TRBV12-4 and TRBJ1-2. The source material was naive CXCR3+ CD8+ T cells from blood. The subset denotes: CD45RO-CCR7+CD27+CD95- naive CD8+ T cells expressing CXCR3 (TNR3+). This receptor was obtained from a human donor in good health. Some clones in this sample may be carry-over from other donors' samples. CDR3: CASSLSNGYTF.